Listed below are T cell receptor beta chains from one sample, sequenced in a study of T cell responses to AZD1222 COVID-19 vaccine. Sequencing was performed with immunoSEQ multiplex PCR; in TCRdb, only in-frame clones are kept and a portion is missing. The table records fewer than 150,000 clones, roughly nine tenths of them present only once. Here the sequenced sample was peripheral blood, taken 28 days after the second AZD1222 dose. The receptors here all came from an adult who received the AZD1222 COVID-19 vaccine. The CDR3 runs from the conserved cysteine through the conserved F or W. The order of the fields is CDR3 protein, CDR3 DNA, V gene, J gene, D gene, clone size. D genes are given only for firm matches. Part of the rows lack a size; the others show once, few, many or a class for expanded clones.

CDR3: CASSLGQGGPVEAFF
DNA: TGTGCCAGCAGCTTGGGACAGGGCGGTCCAGTTGAAGCTTTCTTT
V: TRBV7-2
J: TRBJ1-1
D: TRBD1
size: .

CDR3: CASSLGTQKTRETQYF
DNA: TGTGCCAGCAGCTTAGGGACTCAAAAGACGCGAGAGACCCAGTACTTC
V: TRBV7-2
J: TRBJ2-5
D: .
size: .

CDR3: CASSLSSSNQETQYF
DNA: TGCGCCAGCAGCTTGTCTAGCAGCAACCAAGAGACCCAGTACTTC
V: TRBV5-1
J: TRBJ2-5
D: .
size: .

CDR3: CASSERGPVDNSPLHF
DNA: TGTGCCAGCAGTGAAAGGGGCCCGGTTGATAATTCACCCCTCCACTTT
V: TRBV6-1
J: TRBJ1-6
D: .
size: once

CDR3: CASSLVLTSGNEQFF
DNA: TGTGCCAGCAGCTTAGTTCTTACTAGCGGCAATGAGCAGTTCTTC
V: TRBV7-2
J: TRBJ2-1
D: TRBD2
size: .

CDR3: CASSLRTGANTEAFF
DNA: TGTGCCAGCAGTCTGCGGACAGGGGCGAACACTGAAGCTTTCTTT
V: TRBV28
J: TRBJ1-1
D: TRBD1
size: .

CDR3: CASSYRTVNLNTEAFF
DNA: TGTGCCAGCAGCTATAGGACAGTTAACTTGAACACTGAAGCTTTCTTT
V: TRBV5-6
J: TRBJ1-1
D: .
size: .

CDR3: CATSRDEAGLGTEAFF
DNA: TGTGCCACCAGCAGAGATGAGGCGGGATTGGGCACTGAAGCTTTCTTT
V: TRBV15
J: TRBJ1-1
D: .
size: .

CDR3: CASSQQSRQGYGYTF
DNA: TGTGCCAGCAGCCAACAATCCCGACAGGGCTATGGCTACACCTTC
V: TRBV21-1
J: TRBJ1-2
D: .
size: .

CDR3: CASSVAGGDYNEQFF
DNA: TGTGCCAGCAGCGTAGCGGGAGGAGACTACAATGAGCAGTTCTTC
V: TRBV9
J: TRBJ2-1
D: TRBD2
size: .

CDR3: CASTQVGNEQFF
DNA: TGTGCCAGTACCCAAGTGGGTAATGAGCAGTTCTTC
V: TRBV19
J: TRBJ2-1
D: .
size: once

CDR3: CASSGQGDENYGYTF
DNA: TGTGCCAGCAGCGGACAGGGTGATGAGAACTATGGCTACACCTTC
V: TRBV9
J: TRBJ1-2
D: TRBD1
size: .

CDR3: CASSYRGHEAFF
DNA: TGTGCCAGCAGTTACCGGGGACATGAAGCTTTCTTT
V: TRBV6-2/TRBV6-3
J: TRBJ1-1
D: .
size: .

CDR3: CASSQEEETGVGYGYTF
DNA: TGCGCCAGCAGCCAAGAGGAGGAAACAGGGGTTGGGTATGGCTACACCTTC
V: TRBV4-3
J: TRBJ1-2
D: TRBD1
size: .

CDR3: CASSLTPGPRPVELFF
DNA: TGCGCCAGCAGCTTGACGCCAGGTCCCCGTCCAGTGGAGCTGTTTTTT
V: TRBV5-1
J: TRBJ2-2
D: .
size: .

CDR3: CASSPYPVLVGYGYTF
DNA: TGTGCCAGCAGCCCATACCCAGTTTTAGTGGGCTATGGCTACACCTTC
V: TRBV11-2
J: TRBJ1-2
D: .
size: few

CDR3: CASSQDRGAGNTIYF
DNA: TGCGCCAGCAGCCAAGATCGGGGGGCTGGAAACACCATATATTTT
V: TRBV4-1
J: TRBJ1-3
D: .
size: .

CDR3: CASSRPETSDTQYF
DNA: TGCGCCAGCAGTCGTCCGGAGACCTCAGATACGCAGTATTTT
V: TRBV5-1
J: TRBJ2-3
D: .
size: .

CDR3: CASSRTEDTGELFF
DNA: TGTGCCAGCAGCCGGACAGAGGACACCGGGGAGCTGTTTTTT
V: TRBV7-9
J: TRBJ2-2
D: .
size: .

CDR3: CASSLERGLSSYNEQFF
DNA: TGTGCCAGCAGCTTAGAGCGGGGTCTGAGCTCCTACAATGAGCAGTTCTTC
V: TRBV7-2
J: TRBJ2-1
D: TRBD2
size: many

CDR3: CASSQRTGREWGYTF
DNA: TGCGCCAGCAGCCAAAGGACAGGGAGGGAATGGGGCTACACCTTC
V: TRBV4-1
J: TRBJ1-2
D: TRBD1
size: .

CDR3: CASWTGGNTEAFF
DNA: TGTGCCAGTTGGACAGGGGGAAACACTGAAGCTTTCTTT
V: TRBV7-8
J: TRBJ1-1
D: TRBD1
size: .

CDR3: CASSFELYNSPLHF
DNA: TGTGCCAGCAGTTTTGAACTCTATAATTCACCCCTCCACTTT
V: TRBV27
J: TRBJ1-6
D: .
size: .

CDR3: CASSLRGTGLIAGELFF
DNA: TGTGCCAGCAGCTTGAGAGGGACAGGGTTAATTGCCGGGGAGCTGTTTTTT
V: TRBV11-3
J: TRBJ2-2
D: TRBD1
size: .

CDR3: CASSYGSGNTIYF
DNA: TGTGCCAGCAGTTATGGATCCGGAAACACCATATATTTT
V: TRBV27
J: TRBJ1-3
D: .
size: .

CDR3: CASSSPGLAGDEQFF
DNA: TGTGCCAGCAGTTCCCCGGGGCTAGCGGGAGATGAGCAGTTCTTC
V: TRBV27
J: TRBJ2-1
D: TRBD2
size: .

CDR3: CASSLGGGYTDTQYF
DNA: TGTGCCAGCAGCTTGGGCGGGGGGTACACAGATACGCAGTATTTT
V: TRBV5-5
J: TRBJ2-3
D: TRBD2
size: .

CDR3: CASSLWTENTEAFF
DNA: TGTGCCAGTAGTCTATGGACAGAGAACACTGAAGCTTTCTTT
V: TRBV19
J: TRBJ1-1
D: .
size: .

CDR3: CASSLGLAGARGETQYF
DNA: TGTGCCAGCAGCTTAGGACTAGCGGGGGCCCGGGGGGAGACCCAGTACTTC
V: TRBV7-2
J: TRBJ2-5
D: TRBD2
size: .

CDR3: CASRGGELFF
DNA: TGTGCCAGTAGAGGCGGGGAGCTGTTTTTT
V: TRBV19
J: TRBJ2-2
D: .
size: .

CDR3: CASVGTGGAGSGWGGYTF
DNA: TGTGCCAGCGTCGGGACAGGGGGCGCCGGGAGTGGATGGGGTGGCTACACCTTC
V: TRBV2
J: TRBJ1-2
D: TRBD1
size: .

CDR3: CASSLAGLTEAFF
DNA: TGTGCCAGCAGCTTAGCTGGCTTGACTGAAGCTTTCTTT
V: TRBV7-8
J: TRBJ1-1
D: .
size: .

CDR3: CASLTPSTGQGVKGYTF
DNA: TGTGCCAGTTTAACCCCATCTACGGGACAGGGGGTGAAGGGCTACACCTTC
V: TRBV28
J: TRBJ1-2
D: TRBD1
size: .

CDR3: CASSYFDGQGTGYGYTF
DNA: TGTGCCAGCAGTTACTTCGACGGACAGGGTACGGGCTATGGCTACACCTTC
V: TRBV6-2/TRBV6-3
J: TRBJ1-2
D: TRBD1
size: .

CDR3: CASSKGAYEQYF
DNA: TGTGCCAGTAGTAAAGGGGCCTACGAGCAGTACTTC
V: TRBV19
J: TRBJ2-7
D: .
size: .

CDR3: CASSLGWARGETQYF
DNA: TGTGCCAGCAGCTTAGGTTGGGCGCGGGGAGAGACCCAGTACTTC
V: TRBV11-2
J: TRBJ2-5
D: .
size: .

CDR3: CASSLAPRRGEAFF
DNA: TGCGCCAGCAGCTTGGCTCCGAGACGAGGTGAAGCTTTCTTT
V: TRBV5-1
J: TRBJ1-1
D: .
size: .

CDR3: CASSIDSAPRENEQFF
DNA: TGTGCCAGTAGTATAGACAGTGCCCCACGTGAGAATGAGCAGTTCTTC
V: TRBV19
J: TRBJ2-1
D: .
size: .

CDR3: CASSPNLAGRSEQFF
DNA: TGTGCCAGCAGCCCCAACCTGGCGGGTCGTTCTGAGCAGTTCTTC
V: TRBV5-4
J: TRBJ2-1
D: .
size: .

CDR3: CASSYGAGQGLTEAFF
DNA: TGTGCCAGCAGTTACGGGGCGGGACAGGGGTTAACTGAAGCTTTCTTT
V: TRBV6-5
J: TRBJ1-1
D: TRBD1
size: .

CDR3: CASSTTGLNTEAFF
DNA: TGTGCCAGCAGCACGACAGGGTTGAACACTGAAGCTTTCTTT
V: TRBV7-9
J: TRBJ1-1
D: TRBD1
size: .

CDR3: CAISPGTVYGYTF
DNA: TGTGCCATCAGTCCCGGGACAGTCTATGGCTACACCTTC
V: TRBV10-3
J: TRBJ1-2
D: TRBD1
size: .

CDR3: CASSPLLVNTEAFF
DNA: TGTGCCAGCAGCCCTTTACTGGTGAACACTGAAGCTTTCTTT
V: TRBV7-9
J: TRBJ1-1
D: .
size: .

CDR3: CASSPPGQATTF
DNA: TGTGCCAGCAGCCCACCGGGACAAGCGACCACCTTC
V: TRBV5-6
J: TRBJ1-2
D: .
size: .

CDR3: CASSHIGPTPSTDTQYF
DNA: TGTGCCAGCAGCCACATTGGTCCCACCCCTAGCACAGATACGCAGTATTTT
V: TRBV11-2
J: TRBJ2-3
D: .
size: .

CDR3: CASGLWNTIYF
DNA: TGTGCCAGCGGGCTGTGGAACACCATATATTTT
V: TRBV7-2
J: TRBJ1-3
D: .
size: .

CDR3: CASTLGGPGLYGYTF
DNA: TGTGCCAGCACCCTTGGGGGTCCCGGGCTCTATGGCTACACCTTC
V: TRBV28
J: TRBJ1-2
D: .
size: once

CDR3: CASSPPGTGGITQETQYF
DNA: TGTGCCAGCAGCCCGCCCGGGACAGGGGGCATTACCCAAGAGACCCAGTACTTC
V: TRBV5-5
J: TRBJ2-5
D: TRBD1
size: .

CDR3: CASTLDPQANYGYTF
DNA: TGTGCCAGCACCCTCGATCCTCAGGCTAACTATGGCTACACCTTC
V: TRBV5-6
J: TRBJ1-2
D: .
size: .

CDR3: CASSLWGSGANVLTF
DNA: TGTGCCAGCAGTTTATGGGGGTCTGGGGCCAACGTCCTGACTTTC
V: TRBV27
J: TRBJ2-6
D: .
size: .

CDR3: CASSVGDGRGTGELFF
DNA: TGTGCCAGCAGTGTTGGTGACGGCAGAGGCACCGGGGAGCTGTTTTTT
V: TRBV2
J: TRBJ2-2
D: .
size: .

CDR3: CSVDASGSGQETQYF
DNA: TGCAGCGTTGATGCTAGCGGGAGTGGCCAAGAGACCCAGTACTTC
V: TRBV29-1
J: TRBJ2-5
D: TRBD2
size: .

CDR3: CASSYSLPSPATAFF
DNA: TGTGCCAGCAGTTACTCGTTACCCAGCCCAGCAACGGCTTTCTTT
V: TRBV6-5
J: TRBJ1-1
D: .
size: .

CDR3: CASSLGDRGTAGYTF
DNA: TGTGCCAGCAGCTTAGGGGACAGGGGAACGGCTGGCTACACCTTC
V: TRBV5-5
J: TRBJ1-2
D: TRBD1
size: .

CDR3: CASSIRQGAIDGYTF
DNA: TGTGCCAGCAGTATCCGACAGGGGGCAATTGATGGCTACACCTTC
V: TRBV6-2/TRBV6-3
J: TRBJ1-2
D: TRBD1
size: .